A single sample is the source of the 26 T cell receptor beta chains below, sequenced in a study of tissue T cells after allogeneic stem cell transplantation. Assay used: immunoSEQ multiplex PCR; TCRdb lists only in-frame clones, some missing. The profile covers 15,000 to 20,000 clones, with less than 85% appearing a single time and roughly 0.96% taken by the ten largest. The specimen sequenced was spleen. The receptors stem from a female BALB/c mouse in good health. These mice share the MHC haplotype H2-d.

In regard to this clone: The listed genes are named as in mouse. The observed sequence ends 1 residue before the CDR3 terminus, with the missing tail filled in from the germline J gene. The V call is TRBV1, the J call TRBJ2-3; no reliable D call. Germline V gene sequence: CDR1 NSQYPW, CDR2 LRSPGD (reference sequence). This CDR3 spans 13 amino acids. Trimming shortened V by 3 bases and J by 2 bases, and 6 bases separated the two germline ends. The CDR3 loop is CTCSADNAETLYF. CDR3 DNA, as far as it was read: TGCACCTGCAGTGCCGACAATGCAGAAACGCTGTAT.

Worth noting for this clone: Genes here carry mouse names. The CDR3 end lies 1 residue beyond the end of the read and is filled in from the germline J gene. V and J are TRBV19 and TRBJ1-3; D call uncertain. V shed 2 bases and J shed 0 bases, with 6 bases lying between them. The CDR3 sequence is 14 residues long. CDR1 is FNHDT, CDR2 SITEND, per germline (reference sequence). CDR3 bases read: TGTGCCAGCAGTATGCCAGATTCTGGAAATACGCTCTAT. This encodes CASSMPDSGNTLY. The whole CDR3 is CASSMPDSGNTLYF. The full variable domain, with the rest looked up from reference TRBV19 and TRBJ1-3, is GGIITQTPKFLIGQEGQKLTLKCQQNFNHDTMYWYRQDSGKGLRLIYYSITENDLQKGDLSEGYDASREKKSSFSLTVTSAQKNEMAVFLCASSMPDSGNTLYFGEGSRLIVV.

Regarding this clone: Gene names follow the mouse nomenclature. The sequence runs out 1 residue before the end of the CDR3; the remainder is reconstructed from the germline J gene. The gene calls are TRBV13-2 and TRBJ2-3; 10 bases line up with TRBD2. V was clipped by 5 bases and J by 2 bases; unmatched bases: 5. Germline assignment: CDR1 NNHNN and CDR2 SYGAGS (reference sequence). The CDR3 contains 15 residues. This CDR3 is CASGGTGDPAETLYF. The covered CDR3 bases are TGTGCCAGCGGCGGGACTGGGGACCCTGCAGAAACGCTGTAT.

This clone was observed a few times. Gene names are mouse gene names. The read terminates 1 residue before the CDR3 end, so the remaining end is supplied by the germline J gene. The chain has TRBV2 and TRBJ1-4; 9 bases line up with TRBD1. Germline CDR1 reads LGHNA; CDR2 reads YSYQKL. The CDR3 spans 15 residues. V shed 0 bases, J shed 5 bases, and the junction held 1 base outside the gene matches. CDR3 DNA (partial): TGTGCCAGCAGCCAAGATGGGACAGGGAACGAAAGATTATTT. Protein: CASSQDGTGNERLF. The full CDR3 reads CASSQDGTGNERLFF.

Only a few counts were recorded for this clone. The germline and genes are mouse ones. The read ends 1 residue shy of where the CDR3 ends; the end is completed using the germline J gene. V usage is TRBV2 and J usage is TRBJ1-4, with D possibly matching TRBD1 (5 bases). Trimming left V 0 bases short and J 5 bases short, with 7 bases between. The germline V gene has CDR1 LGHNA and CDR2 YSYQKL. This CDR3 is built from 14 residues. The covered CDR3 bases are TGTGCCAGCAGCCAAGACGACAGAAACGAAAGATTATTT. It translates to CASSQDDRNERLF. The full CDR3 protein reads CASSQDDRNERLFF.

This clone was recorded a few times. Gene names and germline match the mouse. The CDR3 is cut off 1 residue early in the read; its end comes from the germline J gene. The rearrangement links TRBV13-2 to TRBJ2-7; TRBD1 matches 10 bases. Germline V gene data show CDR1 as NNHNN and CDR2 as SYGAGS (reference sequence). The CDR3 covers 14 residues. Unmatched junction bases numbered 3, after V lost 0 bases and J lost 6 bases. The part of the CDR3 DNA that was read is TGTGCCAGCGGTGATGCAGGGACAGGGGCTGAACAGTAC. Protein: CASGDAGTGAEQY. The full CDR3 protein reads CASGDAGTGAEQYF.

Worth noting for this clone: Mouse names are used for the genes. Sequencing ends 1 residue short of the CDR3 end; the germline J gene provides the rest. J is TRBJ2-1 and V is TRBV13-1; TRBD2 agrees at 9 bases. The CDR3 totals 15 residues. The ends lost 1 base at V and 6 bases at J; junction bases unmatched: 5. Per the germline V gene, CDR1 is NSHNY and CDR2 is SYGAGN. CDR3 bases read: TGTGCCAGCAGTGATCGCCTGGGGGGGGGTGCTGAGCAGTTC. Protein sequence: CASSDRLGGGAEQF. The full CDR3 protein is CASSDRLGGGAEQFF.

Turning to this clone: Mouse germline and gene names are used. The CDR3 loop is CASSDVGSGNTLYF. The CDR3 DNA, read in part, is TGTGCCAGCAGTGATGTGGGTTCTGGAAATACGCTCTAT. The chain carries TRBV13-1 and TRBJ1-3; D not certain. The CDR3 end is not reached by the read, which stops 1 residue before it; the germline J gene fills it in. This CDR3 spans 14 amino acids. The V end lost 0 bases, the J end lost 0 bases, and 4 bases lay between the germline ends. Germline loops: CDR1 NSHNY, CDR2 SYGAGN.

This clone appeared a single time. All gene names here are mouse names. From the germline J gene comes the end of the CDR3, since the read stops 1 residue before it. This chain joins TRBV29 and TRBJ1-2; 7 nucleotides match TRBD1. Germline V gene lookup returns CDR1 MSHET and CDR2 SYDVDS. The J segment lost 1 base and the V segment lost 5 bases, leaving 4 bases of the junction unmatched. This CDR3 is built from 14 residues. Partial CDR3 DNA: TGTGCTAGCAGTCCCCAGGGGGGAAACTCCGACTACACC. Amino acid sequence: CASSPQGGNSDYT. The whole CDR3 protein reads CASSPQGGNSDYTF.

In regard to this clone: Each gene name is a mouse one. The CDR3 end lies 1 residue beyond the end of the read and is filled in from the germline J gene. The rearrangement links TRBV13-2 to TRBJ2-1, with TRBD1 identical over 9 bases. From germline, CDR1 is NNHNN and CDR2 SYGAGS (reference sequence). V trimming: 1 base; J trimming: 2 bases; junction bases outside the gene matches: 1. This CDR3 region has 15 residues. CDR3 DNA (partial): TGTGCCAGCGGTGATTGGGACAGGGACTATGCTGAGCAGTTC. Translating gives CASGDWDRDYAEQF. The full CDR3 reads CASGDWDRDYAEQFF.

On this clone itself: Gene and germline names: mouse. The CDR3 is cut off 1 residue early in the read; its end comes from the germline J gene. The gene calls are TRBV5 and TRBJ2-1, with TRBD2 matching 10 bases. The CDR3 has 14 residues. CDR1 and CDR2 (germline): LGHNA, YNLKQL (reference sequence). Losses at the gene ends were 4 bases for V and 6 bases for J; bases not matched to a gene: 3. The CDR3 region is CASSPDWGVAEQFF. The CDR3 DNA, read in part, is TGTGCCAGCAGCCCTGACTGGGGGGTTGCTGAGCAGTTC.

Details on this clone: The genes are named according to mouse. The CDR3 is CASSDKGRGNTEVFF. CDR3 DNA (partial): TGTGCCAGCAGTGATAAGGGAAGGGGGAACACAGAAGTCTTC. This rearrangement joins TRBV13-3 to TRBJ1-1, with D maybe TRBD1 (5 bases). The read comes to an end 1 residue before the CDR3 does, leaving the germline J gene to fill in the end. V was shortened by 1 base and J by 1 base, with 11 bases between the two germline ends. The CDR3 totals 15 residues. Germline V gene lookup returns CDR1 NNHDY and CDR2 SYVADS.

Concerning this clone itself: The gene names here belong to mouse. The read terminates 1 residue ahead of where the CDR3 ends, so the germline J gene completes it. This chain joins TRBV14 and TRBJ2-2; 7 bases are a match to TRBD1. The CDR3 is 14 residues long. V was clipped by 5 bases and J by 4 bases; unmatched bases: 5. Germline V gives CDR1 SGHDT, CDR2 FRDEAV. This CDR3 is CASSPDRATGQLYF. The sequenced CDR3 bases are TGTGCCAGCAGCCCCGACAGGGCCACCGGGCAGCTCTAC.

Note on this clone: Mouse gene names apply. CDR3 amino acids: CASSVTGASAETLYF. Incomplete CDR3 DNA: TGTGCCAGCAGTGTCACAGGGGCTAGTGCAGAAACGCTGTAT. The chain is built from TRBV13-3 and TRBJ2-3; 7 nucleotides agree with TRBD1. The sequence runs out 1 residue before the end of the CDR3; the remainder is reconstructed from the germline J gene. CDR1 is NNHDY, CDR2 SYVADS, per germline. CDR3 size: 15 residues. V lost 3 bases to trimming and J lost 0 bases; unmatched junction nucleotides: 4.

Concerning this clone: Genes here carry mouse names. From the germline J gene comes the end of the CDR3, since the read stops 1 residue before it. The chain joins TRBV4 to TRBJ1-4; D remains unclear. Germline CDR1 reads LGHDT; CDR2 reads YNNKQL (reference sequence). V was clipped by 4 bases and J by 4 bases, with 4 bases between them. The CDR3 contains 12 residues. The CDR3 sequence: CASSSNNERLFF. The CDR3 DNA, read in part, is TGTGCCAGCAGCTCTAACAACGAAAGATTATTT.

For this clone: Gene names are mouse gene names. The CDR3 end lies 1 residue beyond the end of the read and is filled in from the germline J gene. The chain links TRBV13-1 to TRBJ1-6; D gene unclear. TRBJ1-6 carries the ORF label, with uncertain function. This CDR3 has 12 amino acids. The germline CDR1 and CDR2 sequences are NSHNY and SYGAGN. Trimming took 0 bases from V and 7 from J, leaving 2 bases between them. The covered CDR3 bases are TGTGCCAGCAGTGATGGCAATTCGCCCCTCTAC. It yields the protein CASSDGNSPLY. The whole CDR3 protein reads CASSDGNSPLYF.

This clone came up a few times. Germline and genes here are mouse. Read sequence stops 1 residue before the CDR3 end, and the germline J gene provides the missing end. The chain employs TRBV20 and TRBJ2-7; D gene unclear. Per the germline V gene, CDR1 is GFQATS and CDR2 is STVNSAI. The CDR3 is made up of 12 amino acids. The germline V and J ends were trimmed by 1 base and 0 bases, with 4 bases remaining between them. The covered CDR3 bases are TGTGGTGCTAGGGGGGCCTCCTATGAACAGTAC. Its protein is CGARGASYEQY. The CDR3 reads in full as CGARGASYEQYF. The complete variable domain, with remaining parts taken from reference TRBV20 and TRBJ2-7, reads GALVYQYPRRTICKSGTSMRMECQAVGFQATSVAWYRQSPQKTFELIALSTVNSAIKYEQNFTQEKFPISHPNLSFSSMTVLNAYLEDRGLYLCGARGASYEQYFGPGTRLTVL.

The sample holds a few counts of this clone. Gene names and germline match the mouse. The observed sequence ends 1 residue before the CDR3 terminus, with the missing tail filled in from the germline J gene. The chain has TRBV31 and TRBJ1-2; D may be TRBD1 (6 bases). With 1 base removed from V and 4 bases from J, the gap between germline ends came to 10 bases. CDR1 and CDR2 from the germline V gene are GKSSPN and SITVG. CDR3 size: 13 residues. CDR3 region: CAWSPRGASDYTF. The sequenced CDR3 bases are TGTGCCTGGAGTCCGCGGGGGGCCTCCGACTACACC.

With regard to this clone: Germline and genes here are mouse. The chain's CDR3 is CASSLGGLYTQYF. CDR3 bases read: TGTGCCAGCAGCTTGGGGGGGCTTTACACCCAGTAC. The chain employs TRBV4 and TRBJ2-5, with 9 bases aligning to TRBD2. Read coverage stops 1 residue before the CDR3 terminus; the germline J gene supplies the remainder. After removal of 4 bases from V and 7 bases from J, the junction contained 3 bases not matched to a gene. The length of the CDR3 is 13 residues. CDR1 and CDR2 from the germline V gene are LGHDT and YNNKQL (reference sequence). The entire variable domain, with the rest obtained from reference TRBV4 and TRBJ2-5, is as follows: ETAVFQTPNYHVTQVGNEVSFNCKQTLGHDTMYWYKQDSKKLLKIMFSYNNKQLIVNETVPRRFSPQSSDKAHLNLRIKSVEPEDSAVYLCASSLGGLYTQYFGPGTRLLVL.

To note about this clone: Mouse gene names and germline throughout. CDR3 sequence: CTCSAYRNSDYTF. The sequenced CDR3 bases are TGCACCTGCAGTGCTTACAGAAACTCCGACTACACC. The J gene is TRBJ1-2, the V gene TRBV1; D gene uncertain. The observed sequence ends 1 residue before the CDR3 terminus, with the missing tail filled in from the germline J gene. Germline CDR1 NSQYPW, CDR2 LRSPGD (reference sequence). V shed 3 bases and J shed 1 base, with 6 bases lying between them. This CDR3 contains 13 residues.

Comments on this clone: The genes are named according to mouse. Read sequence stops 1 residue before the CDR3 end, and the germline J gene provides the missing end. The V call is TRBV13-2, the J call TRBJ1-2; D ambiguous. The V end was cut by 4 bases, the J end by 1 base, with 8 bases between. The CDR3 totals 13 residues. CDR1 and CDR2 from the germline V gene are NNHNN and SYGAGS (reference sequence). The sequenced CDR3 bases are TGTGCCAGCGGTTTGACAAGAAACTCCGACTACACC. Protein: CASGLTRNSDYT. The whole CDR3 region reads CASGLTRNSDYTF.

This clone was detected only a few times. The genes and germline here are from mouse. The CDR3 end is not reached by the read, which stops 1 residue before it; the germline J gene fills it in. The chain carries TRBV13-3 and TRBJ2-1; 7 nucleotides align to TRBD2. This CDR3 has 15 amino acids. The germline V gene encodes CDR1 NNHDY and CDR2 SYVADS. The junction had 3 bases not matched to a gene; V was cut back by 3 bases and J by 0 bases. CDR3 sequence: CASSAGGNNYAEQFF. The part of the CDR3 DNA that was read is TGTGCCAGCAGTGCTGGGGGAAATAACTATGCTGAGCAGTTC.

Note on this clone: The germline and genes are mouse ones. The CDR3 is cut off 1 residue early in the read; its end comes from the germline J gene. The genes are TRBV19 and TRBJ1-3; 7 bases are a match to TRBD1. The CDR3 totals 16 residues. Germline V gene data show CDR1 as FNHDT and CDR2 as SITEND (reference sequence). J was trimmed by 0 bases and V by 3 bases; bases with no gene match: 6. Incomplete CDR3 DNA: TGTGCCAGCAGTAGAGACAGGGCCCCTTCTGGAAATACGCTCTAT. This gives the protein CASSRDRAPSGNTLY. The whole CDR3 protein is CASSRDRAPSGNTLYF.

About this clone: Mouse germline and gene names are used. From the germline J gene comes the end of the CDR3, since the read stops 1 residue before it. The V and J genes are TRBV13-1 and TRBJ1-4; 8 bases are shared with TRBD1. CDR1 is NSHNY, CDR2 SYGAGN, per germline. Trimming at V came to 3 bases and at J to 4 bases, leaving 2 bases not matched to a gene. The CDR3 covers 14 residues. This chain's CDR3 is CASSGTGFNERLFF. CDR3 bases read: TGTGCCAGCAGTGGGACAGGGTTCAACGAAAGATTATTT.

Concerning this clone itself: The gene names here belong to mouse. CDR3 protein: CASSQDLGANTGQLYF. Partial CDR3 DNA: TGTGCCAGCAGCCAAGATCTGGGAGCAAACACCGGGCAGCTCTAC. This chain links TRBV2 with TRBJ2-2; tentative D call: TRBD2 (5 bases). The read terminates 1 residue ahead of where the CDR3 ends, so the germline J gene completes it. Germline lookup yields CDR1 LGHNA and CDR2 YSYQKL. The CDR3 sequence is 16 residues long. The V gene lost 0 bases and the J gene lost 0 bases, with 8 bases spanning the gap.

On this clone itself: Gene labels here are mouse ones. The read ends 1 residue before the CDR3 terminus; that terminus is restored from the germline J gene. The V gene is TRBV5, the J gene TRBJ2-3; 14 bases are a match to TRBD2. The germline CDR1 and CDR2 sequences are LGHNA and YNLKQL (reference sequence). The CDR3 runs 16 residues. V lost 5 bases to trimming and J lost 3 bases; unmatched junction nucleotides: 4. The CDR3: CASSSGLGGRAETLYF. The sequenced CDR3 bases are TGTGCCAGCAGCTCGGGACTGGGGGGGCGCGCAGAAACGCTGTAT.